This passage covers 16 T cell receptor beta chains from one sample sequenced in a study of blood T cell repertoires in COVID-19. The protocol was immunoSEQ multiplex PCR, while the TCRdb copy is restricted to in-frame clones and leaves out a portion. Among a few hundred thousand clones listed, 85% to 90% were seen once. The sequenced sample was PBMCs or T cells enriched from blood (not recorded which). These receptors were taken from a woman under 30 who had recovered from COVID-19.

The chain links TRBV18 to TRBJ1-6; D unresolved. Between the trimmed V and J ends, which lost 4 bases and 8 bases, there was a span of 9 bases. The length of the CDR3 is 13 residues. The germline V gene has CDR1 KGHSH and CDR2 LQKENI. The CDR3 DNA reads TGTGCCAGCTCACTCGGACTGGATTCACCCCTCCACTTT. Protein sequence: CASSLGLDSPLHF.

This clone has only one observation. As DNA, the CDR3 is TGTGCCAGCAGTTTCAACAACCTCTATGGCTACACCTTC. As protein: CASSFNNLYGYTF. The chain has TRBV28 and TRBJ1-2; D unresolved. The V end lost 3 bases, the J end lost 4 bases, and 9 bases lay between the germline ends. Germline CDR1 is MDHEN and CDR2 is SYDVKM. This CDR3 has 13 residues.

The chain employs TRBV25-1 and TRBJ1-2; TRBD1 aligns across 9 bases. CDR3 length equals 14 residues. With 6 bases clipped from V and 4 bases from J, the junction kept 6 bases outside the gene matches. Germline values: CDR1 MGHDK, CDR2 SYGVNS. CDR3 loop: CASSGTGNVYGYTF. The CDR3 bases are TGTGCCAGCAGCGGGACAGGGAATGTCTATGGCTACACCTTC.

This chain uses TRBV9 with TRBJ2-3; 8 bases agree with TRBD1. This CDR3 is built from 14 residues. V gave up 2 bases and J gave up 1 base; unmatched junction bases: 0. The germline gives CDR1 SGDLS, CDR2 YYNGEE. The CDR3 DNA sequence: TGTGCCAGCAGCGTGGACAGGGGCACAGATACGCAGTATTTT. Amino acid sequence: CASSVDRGTDTQYF. The full variable domain, completed using reference TRBV9 and TRBJ2-3, is DSGVTQTPKHLITATGQRVTLRCSPRSGDLSVYWYQQSLDQGLQFLIQYYNGEERAKGNILERFSAQQFPDLHSELNLSSLELGDSALYFCASSVDRGTDTQYFGPGTRLTVL.

In this sample, this clone is medium-sized (0.01 to 0.1%). The chain has TRBV11-2 and TRBJ1-1; D unclear. The V end lost 7 bases, the J end lost 4 bases, and 19 bases lay between the germline ends. CDR3 length: 15 residues. The V gene's germline CDR1 is SGHAT and CDR2 FQNNGV. The CDR3 DNA sequence: TGTGCCAGCAACCCGGCGTTGGGTCCAGGCACTGAAGCTTTCTTT. Translation: CASNPALGPGTEAFF.

The gene calls are TRBV10-2 and TRBJ1-2, with D perhaps TRBD1 (6 bases). The CDR3 runs to 11 residues. V lost 5 bases to trimming and J lost 7 bases, with 8 bases between them. Germline V CDR1 and CDR2: WSHSY, SAAADI. The CDR3 region has the DNA TGCGCCAGCAGTCAGGGGTCTGGCTACACCTTC. Protein: CASSQGSGYTF.

The chain is built from TRBV5-1 and TRBJ2-1; 7 bases agree with TRBD1. The CDR3 totals 13 residues. V was clipped by 3 bases and J by 8 bases; unmatched bases: 5. Germline V CDR1 and CDR2: SGHRS, YFSETQ. The chain's CDR3 is CASSSTGVDEQFF. The CDR3 nucleotides read TGCGCCAGCAGCTCCACAGGGGTGGATGAGCAGTTCTTC.

This chain joins TRBV3-1 (or the pseudogene TRBV3-2) and TRBJ2-1; possibly TRBD2 for D (6 bases). Germline loops: CDR1 LGHDT, CDR2 YNNKEL (reference sequence). Trimming left V 4 bases short and J 10 bases short, with 11 bases between. There are 12 residues in the CDR3. The CDR3 nucleotides read TGTGCCAGCAGCCTAGCGGAAACAGAGCAGTTCTTC. Its translation is CASSLAETEQFF.

The genes are TRBV14 and TRBJ1-1; the D gene is possibly TRBD1 (6 bases). CDR3 length equals 14 residues. The V gene lost 4 bases and the J gene lost 3 bases, with 12 bases spanning the gap. Germline CDR1 reads SGHDN; CDR2 reads FVKESK. CDR3 loop: CASSLSGVDTEAFF. CDR3 coding DNA: TGTGCCAGCAGCCTGTCAGGGGTGGACACTGAAGCTTTCTTT.

The J gene is TRBJ2-7, the V gene TRBV19; no clear D. Germline assignment: CDR1 LNHDA and CDR2 SQIVND (reference sequence). Trimming left V 8 bases short and J 4 bases short, with 21 bases between. CDR3 length equals 15 residues. The CDR3 DNA sequence: TGTGCCAGTGCGCACCCCCAAGCCGGCAGGTACGAGCAGTACTTC. It encodes CASAHPQAGRYEQYF.

The V and J genes are TRBV6-5 and TRBJ1-1, with D unresolved. Between the trimmed V and J ends, which lost 0 bases and 8 bases, there was a span of 10 bases. The V gene's germline CDR1 is MNHEY and CDR2 SVGAGI. The CDR3 extends over 13 amino acids. The CDR3 reads CASSYSSSREAFF. CDR3 nucleotide sequence: TGTGCCAGCAGTTACTCGAGTAGTCGGGAAGCTTTCTTT.

The chain recombines TRBV19 with TRBJ1-5, with 8 bases identical to TRBD1. CDR3 length: 14 amino acids. V trimming: 6 bases; J trimming: 7 bases; junction bases outside the gene matches: 8. The germline V gene has CDR1 LNHDA and CDR2 SQIVND (reference sequence). CDR3 sequence reads: CASSMDRVGQPQHF. The CDR3, as DNA: TGTGCCAGTAGCATGGACAGGGTAGGGCAGCCCCAGCATTTT.

About this clone itself: One end of the junction is discordant with germline, which a read error may explain. The chain is built from TRBV9 and TRBJ1-1, with D unresolved. Germline CDR1 reads SGDLS; CDR2 reads YYNGEE. The CDR3 runs 14 residues. The CDR3 DNA is TGTGCCAGCAGCCCCCGATCGGGGAACTCTGAAGCTTTCTTT. Amino acids: CASSPRSGNSEAFF.

The CDR3 sequence is CASSLDSSGANVLTF. CDR3 DNA: TGTGCCAGCAGTCTTGACTCCTCTGGGGCCAACGTCCTGACTTTC. The V call is TRBV28, the J call TRBJ2-6; D ambiguous. The CDR3 covers 15 residues. The V gene lost 5 bases and the J gene lost 0 bases, with 8 bases spanning the gap. Germline-derived CDR1 and CDR2 are MDHEN and SYDVKM.

The chain combines TRBV3-1 (or the pseudogene TRBV3-2) with TRBJ2-5; 9 nucleotides match TRBD2. There are 14 residues in the CDR3. The ends lost 4 bases at V and 9 bases at J; junction bases unmatched: 9. Looked up from germline, CDR1 is LGHDT and CDR2 is YNNKEL (reference sequence). CDR3 bases: TGTGCCAGCAGCCCCCTGACTAGCGGCGTGGCCCAGTACTTC. It yields the protein CASSPLTSGVAQYF.

The chain has TRBV11-2 and TRBJ2-4; 9 bases map to TRBD2. The CDR3 length is 16 residues. Germline values: CDR1 SGHAT, CDR2 FQNNGV. Trimming at V came to 0 bases and at J to 7 bases, leaving 7 bases not matched to a gene. The CDR3 nucleotides read TGTGCCAGCAGCTTAGATACTAGCGGGTGGGAGAACATTCAGTACTTC. The encoded protein is CASSLDTSGWENIQYF. The full variable domain, completed using reference TRBV11-2 and TRBJ2-4, is EAGVAQSPRYKIIEKRQSVAFWCNPISGHATLYWYQQILGQGPKLLIQFQNNGVVDDSQLPKDRFSAERLKGVDSTLKIQPAKLEDSAVYLCASSLDTSGWENIQYFGAGTRLSVL.